This TCR beta chain emerged from a study of cytomegalovirus exposure and HLA in healthy donors. As for the study in general: Genotyping showed roughly 86% of over 350 donors falling in the Caucasian-associated ancestry cluster.

A multiplex PCR was run with 60 Vbeta primers and 13 Jbeta primers. Method: immunoSEQ multiplex PCR; TCRdb's copy keeps in-frame clones and lacks some. The table includes 150,000 or so clones, roughly 82% detected once. As concerns this clone: The antigen is not known.

Study results and caveats: In all likelihood, a cluster of highly shared sequence variants was a sequencing artifact. The authors assumed roughly uniform sequencing depth across donors for presence/absence analyses. It was confirmed in vitro that three of the CMV-associated chains were specific for CMV antigens.

CDR3 length: 14 amino acids. Deletions cut 3 bases from V and 2 bases from J, with 11 bases between. Germline CDR1 and CDR2: SEHNR and FQNEAQ (reference sequence). Sequenced: PBMCs. The clonotype was recovered from a man aged 30-40 years in good health and CMV-seropositive. The chain carries TRBV7-9 and TRBJ2-7, with a weak D call TRBD2 (6 bases). DNA of the CDR3: TGTGCCAGCAGCTTTTTCGGGACTCCCTACGAGCAGTACTTC. As protein: CASSFFGTPYEQYF.